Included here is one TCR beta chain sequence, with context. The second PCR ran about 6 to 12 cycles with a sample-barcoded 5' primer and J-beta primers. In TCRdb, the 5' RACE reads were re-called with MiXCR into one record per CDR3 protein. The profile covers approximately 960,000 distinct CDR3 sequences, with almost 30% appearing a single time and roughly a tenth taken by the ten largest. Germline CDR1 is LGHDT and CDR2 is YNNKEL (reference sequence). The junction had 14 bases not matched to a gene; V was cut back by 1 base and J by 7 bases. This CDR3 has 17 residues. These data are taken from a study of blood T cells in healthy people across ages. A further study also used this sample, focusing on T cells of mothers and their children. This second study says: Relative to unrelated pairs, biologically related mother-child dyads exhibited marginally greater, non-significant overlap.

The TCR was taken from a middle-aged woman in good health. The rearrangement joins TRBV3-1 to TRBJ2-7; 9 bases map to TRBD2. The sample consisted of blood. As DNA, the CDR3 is TGTGCCAGCAGCCAAGGGGCGGGGGGGCTCGCCTACAATGAGCAGTACTTC. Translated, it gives CASSQGAGGLAYNEQYF.